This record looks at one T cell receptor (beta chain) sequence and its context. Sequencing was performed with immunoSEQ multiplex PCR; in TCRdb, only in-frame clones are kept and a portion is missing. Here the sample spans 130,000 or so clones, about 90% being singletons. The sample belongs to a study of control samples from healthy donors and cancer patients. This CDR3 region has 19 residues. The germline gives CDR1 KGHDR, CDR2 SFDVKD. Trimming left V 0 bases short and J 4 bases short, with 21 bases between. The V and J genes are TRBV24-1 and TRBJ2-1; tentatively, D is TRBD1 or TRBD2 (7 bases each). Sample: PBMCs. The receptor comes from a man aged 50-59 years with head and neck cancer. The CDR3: CATSDLVERAGQTYNEQFF. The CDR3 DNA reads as TGTGCCACCAGTGATTTGGTCGAAAGAGCGGGACAGACTTACAATGAGCAGTTCTTC.